This T cell receptor beta chain was obtained from a study of T cell changes during pregnancy in multiple sclerosis. This CDR3 is built from 19 residues. The junction had 12 bases not matched to a gene; V was cut back by 1 base and J by 0 bases. Germline V CDR1 and CDR2: MNHNS, SASEGT. TCRdb's table, derived via immunoSEQ multiplex PCR, lists solely in-frame clones and lacks some. The sample consists of 55,000 to 65,000 clones, 93% of them appearing once. The sequenced sample was CD8+ T cells from peripheral blood mononuclear cells, obtained in the third trimester of pregnancy. This sequence was found in a female donor with multiple sclerosis, enrolled in a pregnancy study. The J gene is TRBJ2-3, the V gene TRBV6-1; TRBD1 matches at 8 bases. Here the CDR3 DNA reads TGTGCCAGCAGTGAAGGTATTACGACAGGGGCCTGGAGCACAGATACGCAGTATTTT. Its protein is CASSEGITTGAWSTDTQYF.